A single sample gave rise to the 18 T cell receptor beta chains below, sequenced in a study of OX40 agonist ivuxolimab in advanced cancers. Some clones are missing from TCRdb's copy, which holds only in-frame ones; the method was immunoSEQ multiplex PCR. The sample yields roughly 41,000 clones, about 91% seen once. The source material was CD4+ or CD8+ T cells sorted from blood, sampled in a trial of the OX40 agonist ivuxolimab. The source is an adult with an advanced solid tumor such as melanoma, head and neck, liver or kidney cancer.

J is TRBJ1-3 and V is TRBV7-9; possibly TRBD1 for D (5 bases). Looked up from germline, CDR1 is SEHNR and CDR2 is FQNEAQ (reference sequence). The CDR3 runs to 15 residues. V gave up 2 bases and J gave up 0 bases, with 8 bases separating them. The CDR3 protein is CASSLLGTSGNTIYF. In DNA form, the CDR3 reads TGTGCCAGCAGCTTACTAGGGACCTCTGGAAACACCATATATTTT.

This clone has a single count. The rearrangement links TRBV27 to TRBJ2-7; D is unresolved. Trimming stripped 1 base from V and 0 bases from J, with 10 bases between. Germline CDR1 reads MNHEY; CDR2 reads SMNVEV (reference sequence). CDR3 length equals 15 residues. The CDR3, as DNA: TGTGCCAGCAGTTTATATCAGGTTCCCTCCTACGAGCAGTACTTC. Amino acid sequence: CASSLYQVPSYEQYF.

This sequence joins TRBV19 and TRBJ1-5, with D unclear. There are 14 residues in the CDR3. V was shortened by 3 bases and J by 7 bases, with 13 bases between the two germline ends. Germline loops: CDR1 LNHDA, CDR2 SQIVND (reference sequence). The CDR3 nucleotides are TGTGCCAGTAGTATCGCGGGTTCCGGGCAGCCCCAGCATTTT. Amino acid sequence: CASSIAGSGQPQHF.

This clone appeared once. The gene calls are TRBV30 and TRBJ2-3; 12 bases align to TRBD2. The CDR3 contains 14 residues. V shed 5 bases and J 5 bases; nucleotides not matched to a gene: 5. CDR1 is GTSNPN, CDR2 SVGIG, per germline (reference sequence). The DNA of the CDR3 is TGTGCCTGGGAACTAGCGGGAGGTCGAGATACGCAGTATTTT. Its translation: CAWELAGGRDTQYF.

DNA of the CDR3: TGTGCCAGCAGCCCAATAACCGGGGCAAGCACAGATACGCAGTATTTT. This gives the protein CASSPITGASTDTQYF. V usage is TRBV5-4 and J usage is TRBJ2-3; D tentatively fits TRBD1 or TRBD2 (5 bases each). CDR3 length equals 16 residues. Trimming cost V 4 bases and J 0 bases, with 15 bases left between them. CDR1 and CDR2 from the germline V gene are SGHNT and YYREEE (reference sequence).

The rearrangement uses TRBV28 and TRBJ2-7; 10 positions match TRBD2. CDR1 and CDR2 from the germline V gene are MDHEN and SYDVKM. This CDR3 comprises 16 residues. V shed 3 bases, J shed 5 bases, and the junction held 10 bases outside the gene matches. Here the CDR3 reads CASSFSAVAGGNEQYV. CDR3 sequence (DNA): TGTGCCAGCAGTTTTAGTGCGGTAGCGGGGGGAAACGAGCAGTACGTC.

In DNA, the CDR3 is TGTGCCAGCAGCCCAAACCCAGGACTCCGGGATACGCAGTATTTT. Amino acids: CASSPNPGLRDTQYF. The J gene is TRBJ2-3, the V gene TRBV6-5; D is possibly TRBD2 (5 bases). The CDR3 length is 15 residues. The germline V gene has CDR1 MNHEY and CDR2 SVGAGI. Trimming cost V 6 bases and J 6 bases, with 19 bases left between them.

This clone has only one observation. The V and J genes are TRBV14 and TRBJ1-2; D gene unclear. CDR3 length: 16 amino acids. V gave up 4 bases and J gave up 4 bases, with 19 bases separating them. Germline lookup yields CDR1 SGHDN and CDR2 FVKESK. The CDR3 nucleotides read TGTGCCAGCAGCCCTATAACTCGGGGAGGGCTCTATGGCTACACCTTC. Translation gives CASSPITRGGLYGYTF. Full variable domain (remainder filled in from reference TRBV14 and TRBJ1-2): EAGVTQFPSHSVIEKGQTVTLRCDPISGHDNLYWYRRVMGKEIKFLLHFVKESKQDESGMPNNRFLAERTGGTYSTLKVQPAELEDSGVYFCASSPITRGGLYGYTFGSGTRLTVV.

The CDR3 nucleotides read TGTGCCAGCAGTCTGGCGGGGGAAAAACTGTTTTTT. Its protein product is CASSLAGEKLFF. The chain uses TRBV28 and TRBJ1-4; D not resolved. The CDR3 is 12 amino acids. Trimming left V 5 bases short and J 8 bases short, with 9 bases between. Germline CDR1 reads MDHEN; CDR2 reads SYDVKM.

The chain carries TRBV27 and TRBJ1-1; D not certain. V lost 4 bases to trimming and J lost 3 bases, with 9 bases between them. Germline V gene lookup returns CDR1 MNHEY and CDR2 SMNVEV (reference sequence). The CDR3 is 13 amino acids. The CDR3 DNA reads TGTGCCAGCAGTTCACTGGGATACACTGAAGCTTTCTTT. This translates into CASSSLGYTEAFF.

This chain connects TRBV2 to TRBJ2-3; D remains ambiguous. Trimming removed 6 bases at V and 5 bases at J, with 9 bases between. CDR1 is SNHLY, CDR2 FYNNEI, per germline. The CDR3 runs 12 residues. The CDR3 region has the DNA TGTGCCAGCAGATTAGAGGTAGATACGCAGTATTTT. Its translation is CASRLEVDTQYF.

This clone was picked up a small number of times. The genes are TRBV7-9 and TRBJ1-2, with 8 bases fitting TRBD1. Germline assignment: CDR1 SEHNR and CDR2 FQNEAQ (reference sequence). Trimming took 5 bases from V and 4 from J; bases not matched to a gene: 6. The CDR3 is 14 residues long. CDR3 nucleotides: TGTGCCAGCAGCGAGCGGGACAGGCCCTATGGCTACACCTTC. It yields the protein CASSERDRPYGYTF. Full variable domain (missing parts from reference TRBV7-9 and TRBJ1-2): DTGVSQNPRHKITKRGQNVTFRCDPISEHNRLYWYRQTLGQGPEFLTYFQNEAQLEKSRLLSDRFSAERPKGSFSTLEIQRTEQGDSAMYLCASSERDRPYGYTFGSGTRLTVV.

This clone was detected once. The rearrangement joins TRBV27 to TRBJ2-2; the D is unclear. This CDR3 region has 14 residues. From germline, CDR1 is MNHEY and CDR2 SMNVEV (reference sequence). V was clipped by 5 bases and J by 7 bases, with 14 bases between them. The CDR3 nucleotides are TGTGCCAGCAGTCCAACGCCCCTTCTCGGGGAGCTGTTTTTT. Encoded protein: CASSPTPLLGELFF.

The J gene is TRBJ2-2, the V gene TRBV7-3, with 8 bases aligning to TRBD1. The CDR3 has 16 amino acids. J lost 5 bases, V lost 2 bases, and 7 bases had no gene match. The germline V gene has CDR1 SGHTA and CDR2 FQGTGA. CDR3 DNA: TGTGCCAGCAGCTTACAATGGACAGGGCCAACCGGGGAGCTGTTTTTT. It is translated as CASSLQWTGPTGELFF.

CDR3 residues: CASGTDRTDTQYF. Written as DNA, the CDR3 is TGTGCTAGTGGCACCGACCGCACAGATACGCAGTATTTT. This chain joins TRBV12-5 and TRBJ2-3; D not certain. Per germline, CDR1 LGHNT and CDR2 FRNRAP. Trimming cost V 6 bases and J 1 base, with 8 bases left between them. The CDR3 is 13 residues long.

This clone was counted only a few times. The chain is built from TRBV4-3 and TRBJ1-5, with 8 bases lining up with TRBD1. With 0 bases clipped from V and 6 bases from J, the junction kept 4 bases outside the gene matches. CDR3 length: 15 residues. From germline, CDR1 is LGHNA and CDR2 YSLEER. The CDR3 DNA is TGCGCCAGCAGCCAAGATTGGCAGGGGGCTCAGCCCCAGCATTTT. Translation gives CASSQDWQGAQPQHF.

CDR3 in amino acids: CASSPWTSGPTDTQYF. CDR3 sequence (DNA): TGTGCCAGCAGCCCCTGGACTAGCGGCCCCACAGATACGCAGTATTTT. This chain links TRBV7-3 with TRBJ2-3; 10 bases are a match to TRBD2. The CDR3 is made up of 16 amino acids. Trimming cost V 5 bases and J 2 bases; bases outside gene matches: 7. CDR1 is SGHTA, CDR2 FQGTGA, per germline.

The chain has TRBV27 and TRBJ2-1; 11 nucleotides agree with TRBD2. Trimming took 4 bases from V and 5 from J; bases not matched to a gene: 4. This CDR3 comprises 15 residues. Germline values: CDR1 MNHEY, CDR2 SMNVEV (reference sequence). The CDR3 region is CASSYGTSGNNEQFF. The CDR3 DNA sequence: TGTGCCAGCAGTTACGGGACTAGCGGCAACAATGAGCAGTTCTTC.